This TCR beta chain is from a study of shared clonotypes between healthy human individuals. Generated by immunoSEQ multiplex PCR, the TCRdb table keeps only in-frame clones and is missing some. In the table there are 600,000 to 750,000 clones, 72% of which are singletons. This clone was detected ten times or more. The sequenced sample was memory CD4+ T cells sorted from blood. Noted subset: CD45RA-negative fraction. The TCR originated in a woman under 40 in good health.

As DNA, the CDR3 is TGTGCCAGCAAAGGACAGAGCACAGATACGCAGTATTTT. This codes for CASKGQSTDTQYF. The chain employs TRBV9 and TRBJ2-3, with a tentative D call TRBD1 (6 bases). The CDR3 is 13 amino acids. V lost 6 bases and J lost 0, with 8 bases in between. CDR1 is SGDLS and CDR2 is YYNGEE in the germline V gene.